This T cell receptor (beta chain) was found in a study of cytomegalovirus exposure and HLA in healthy donors. Overall study: Of all 360 or so donors who were genotyped, 81% belonged to the Caucasian-associated ancestry cluster. Whole-study findings and limits: TCR beta chains associated with HLA were, in a later analysis, more clonally expanded than equally common others.

Points on this clone: Its target is not known.

PCR used 60 Vbeta primers and 13 Jbeta primers. Clones were sequenced by immunoSEQ multiplex PCR, and TCRdb holds only the in-frame ones, with some missing. Counted here are fewer than 120,000 clones, about 80% occurring once; the ten biggest clones make up just under 3%. Healthy bone marrow donors formed the donor group. Sample: PBMCs. This sequence was found in a woman aged 55 to 70 in good health and CMV-seropositive.

CDR3 sequence: CASSLRDYSNQPQHF. DNA for the CDR3: TGCGCCAGCAGCCTCCGGGACTATAGCAATCAGCCCCAGCATTTT. The genes are TRBV4-1 and TRBJ1-5; D is possibly TRBD1 (5 bases). Trimming took 4 bases from V and 0 from J, leaving 10 bases between them. Looked up from germline, CDR1 is MGHRA and CDR2 is YSYEKL. This CDR3 region has 15 residues.